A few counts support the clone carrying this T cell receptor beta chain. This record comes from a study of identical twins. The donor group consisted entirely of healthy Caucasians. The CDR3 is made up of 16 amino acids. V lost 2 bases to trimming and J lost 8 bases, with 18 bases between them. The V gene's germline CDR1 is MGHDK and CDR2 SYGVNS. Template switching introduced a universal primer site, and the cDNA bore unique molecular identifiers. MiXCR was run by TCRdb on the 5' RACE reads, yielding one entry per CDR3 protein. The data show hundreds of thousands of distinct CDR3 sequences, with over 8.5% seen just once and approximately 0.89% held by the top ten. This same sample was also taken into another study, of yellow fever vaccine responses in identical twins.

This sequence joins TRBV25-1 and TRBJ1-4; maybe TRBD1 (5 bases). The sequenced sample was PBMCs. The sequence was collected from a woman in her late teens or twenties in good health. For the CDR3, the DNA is TGTGCCAGCAGTGAAATCGGGGACCCCCCTGGCGAAAAACTGTTTTTT. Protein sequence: CASSEIGDPPGEKLFF.